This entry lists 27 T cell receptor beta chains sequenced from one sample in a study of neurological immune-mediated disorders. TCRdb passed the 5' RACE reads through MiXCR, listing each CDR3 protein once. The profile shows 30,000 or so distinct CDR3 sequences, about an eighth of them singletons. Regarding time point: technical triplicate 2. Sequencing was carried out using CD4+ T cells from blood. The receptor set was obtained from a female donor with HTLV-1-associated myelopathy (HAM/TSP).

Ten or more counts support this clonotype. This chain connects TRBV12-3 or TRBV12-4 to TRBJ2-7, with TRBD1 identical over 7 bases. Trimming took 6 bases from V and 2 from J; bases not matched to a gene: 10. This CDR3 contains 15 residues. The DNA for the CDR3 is TGTGCCAGCAGCCCAACCGGGACAGACGCCTACGAGCAGTACTTC. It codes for CASSPTGTDAYEQYF.

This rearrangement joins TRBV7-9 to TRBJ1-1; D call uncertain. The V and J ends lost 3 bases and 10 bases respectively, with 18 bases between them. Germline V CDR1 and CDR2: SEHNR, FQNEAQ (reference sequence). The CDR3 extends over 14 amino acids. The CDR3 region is CASSFGGLFFGAFF. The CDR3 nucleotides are TGTGCCAGCAGCTTCGGAGGGCTCTTTTTCGGAGCTTTCTTT.

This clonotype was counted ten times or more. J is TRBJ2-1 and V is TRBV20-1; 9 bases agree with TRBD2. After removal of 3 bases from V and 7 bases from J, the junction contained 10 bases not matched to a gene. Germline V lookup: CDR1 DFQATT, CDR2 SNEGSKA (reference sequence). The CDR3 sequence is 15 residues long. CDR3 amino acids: CSASDGLRGGNEQFF. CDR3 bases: TGCAGTGCTAGCGATGGCTTGCGGGGGGGGAATGAGCAGTTCTTC.

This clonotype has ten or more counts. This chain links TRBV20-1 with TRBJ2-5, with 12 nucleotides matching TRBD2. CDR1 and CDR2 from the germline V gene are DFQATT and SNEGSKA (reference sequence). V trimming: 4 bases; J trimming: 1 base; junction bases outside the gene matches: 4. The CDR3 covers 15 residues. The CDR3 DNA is TGCAGTGCTACGACTAGCGGGGGAGGCCAAGAGACCCAGTACTTC. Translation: CSATTSGGGQETQYF.

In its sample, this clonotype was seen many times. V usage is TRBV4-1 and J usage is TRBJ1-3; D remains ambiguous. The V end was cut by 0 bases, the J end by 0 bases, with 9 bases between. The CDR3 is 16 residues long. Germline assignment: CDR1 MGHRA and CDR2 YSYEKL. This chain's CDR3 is CASSQDAFFSGNTIYF. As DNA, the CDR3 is TGCGCCAGCAGCCAAGACGCATTTTTCTCTGGAAACACCATATATTTT.

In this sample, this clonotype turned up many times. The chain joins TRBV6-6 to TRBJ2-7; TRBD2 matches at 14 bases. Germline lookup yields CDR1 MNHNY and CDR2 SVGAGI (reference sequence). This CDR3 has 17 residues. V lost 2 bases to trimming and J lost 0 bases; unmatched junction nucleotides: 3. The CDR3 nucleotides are TGTGCCAGCAGTTACGGGACTAGCGGGAGTATCTCCTACGAGCAGTACTTC. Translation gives CASSYGTSGSISYEQYF.

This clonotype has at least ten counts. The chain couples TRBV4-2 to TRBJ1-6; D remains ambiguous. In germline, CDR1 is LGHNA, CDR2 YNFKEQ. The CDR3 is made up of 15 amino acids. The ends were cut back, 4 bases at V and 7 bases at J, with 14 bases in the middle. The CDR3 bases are TGTGCCAGCAGCCCCGGTGAGCGGTGGAATTCACCCCTCCACTTT. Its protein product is CASSPGERWNSPLHF.

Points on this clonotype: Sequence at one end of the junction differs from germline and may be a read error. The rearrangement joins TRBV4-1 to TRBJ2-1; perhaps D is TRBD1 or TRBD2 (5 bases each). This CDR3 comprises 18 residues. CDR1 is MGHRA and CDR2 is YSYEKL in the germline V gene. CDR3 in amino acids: CASSQVDFGGTYGTEQFF. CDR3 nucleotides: TGCGCCAGCAGTCAAGTAGACTTTGGGGGTACCTACGGGACTGAGCAGTTCTTC.

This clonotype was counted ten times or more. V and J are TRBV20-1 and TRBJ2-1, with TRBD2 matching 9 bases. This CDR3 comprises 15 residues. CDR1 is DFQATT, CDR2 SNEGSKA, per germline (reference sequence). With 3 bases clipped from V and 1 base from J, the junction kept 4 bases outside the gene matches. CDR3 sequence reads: CSASELAGSYNEQFF. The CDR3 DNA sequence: TGCAGTGCTAGTGAGCTAGCGGGATCCTACAATGAGCAGTTCTTC.

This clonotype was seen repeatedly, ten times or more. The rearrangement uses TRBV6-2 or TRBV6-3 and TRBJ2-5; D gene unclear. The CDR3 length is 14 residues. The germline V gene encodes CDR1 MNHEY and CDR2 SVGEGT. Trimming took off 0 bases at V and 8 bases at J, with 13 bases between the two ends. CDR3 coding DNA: TGTGCCAGCAGTTACTCCCCCTTCGCAGGCACCCAGTACTTC. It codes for CASSYSPFAGTQYF.

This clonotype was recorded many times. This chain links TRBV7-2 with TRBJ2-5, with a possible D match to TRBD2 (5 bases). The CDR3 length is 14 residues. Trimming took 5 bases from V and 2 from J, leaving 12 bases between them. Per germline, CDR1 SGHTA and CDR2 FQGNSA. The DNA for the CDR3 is TGTGCCAGCAGCCATAAACTAGTTCAAGAGACCCAGTACTTC. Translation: CASSHKLVQETQYF. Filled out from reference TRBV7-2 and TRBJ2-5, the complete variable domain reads GAGVSQSPSNKVTEKGKDVELRCDPISGHTALYWYRQSLGQGLEFLIYFQGNSAPDKSGLPSDRFSAERTGGSVSTLTIQRTQQEDSAVYLCASSHKLVQETQYFGPGTRLLVL.

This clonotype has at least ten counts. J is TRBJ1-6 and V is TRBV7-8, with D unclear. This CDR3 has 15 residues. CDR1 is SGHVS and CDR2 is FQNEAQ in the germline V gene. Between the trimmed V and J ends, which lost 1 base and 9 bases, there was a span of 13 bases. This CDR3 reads CASSLVYTRGSPLHF. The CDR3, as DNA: TGTGCCAGCAGCTTAGTCTACACCCGGGGTTCACCCCTCCACTTT.

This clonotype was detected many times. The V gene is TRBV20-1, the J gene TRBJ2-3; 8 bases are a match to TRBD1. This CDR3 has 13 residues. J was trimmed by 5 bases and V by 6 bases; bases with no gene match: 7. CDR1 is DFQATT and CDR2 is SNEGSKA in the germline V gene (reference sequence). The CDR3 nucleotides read TGCAGTGCCAGACAGGGGTACGGAGATACGCAGTATTTT. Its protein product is CSARQGYGDTQYF.

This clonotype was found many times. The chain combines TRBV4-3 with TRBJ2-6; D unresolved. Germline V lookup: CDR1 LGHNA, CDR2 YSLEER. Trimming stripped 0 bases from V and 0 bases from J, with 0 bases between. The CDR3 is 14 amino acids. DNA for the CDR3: TGCGCCAGCAGCCAAGACTCTGGGGCCAACGTCCTGACTTTC. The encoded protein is CASSQDSGANVLTF.

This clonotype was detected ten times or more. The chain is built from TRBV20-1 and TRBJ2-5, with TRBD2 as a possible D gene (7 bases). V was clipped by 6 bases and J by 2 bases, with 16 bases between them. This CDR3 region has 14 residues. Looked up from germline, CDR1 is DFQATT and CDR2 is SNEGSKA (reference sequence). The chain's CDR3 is CSAERGGGQETQYF. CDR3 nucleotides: TGCAGTGCGGAGAGGGGGGGGGGACAAGAGACCCAGTACTTC.

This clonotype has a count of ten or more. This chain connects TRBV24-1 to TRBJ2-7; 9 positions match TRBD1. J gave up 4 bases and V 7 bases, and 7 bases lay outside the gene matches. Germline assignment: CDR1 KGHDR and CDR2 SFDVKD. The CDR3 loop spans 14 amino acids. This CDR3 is CATSGQGFFYEQYF. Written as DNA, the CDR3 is TGTGCCACCAGCGGACAGGGGTTTTTTTACGAGCAGTACTTC.

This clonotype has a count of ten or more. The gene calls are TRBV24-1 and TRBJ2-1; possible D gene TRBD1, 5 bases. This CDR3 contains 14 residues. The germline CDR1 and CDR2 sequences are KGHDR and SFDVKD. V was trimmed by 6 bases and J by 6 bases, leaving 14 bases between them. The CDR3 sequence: CATSLRTGPNEQFF. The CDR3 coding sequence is TGTGCCACCAGTTTAAGAACAGGCCCCAATGAGCAGTTCTTC.

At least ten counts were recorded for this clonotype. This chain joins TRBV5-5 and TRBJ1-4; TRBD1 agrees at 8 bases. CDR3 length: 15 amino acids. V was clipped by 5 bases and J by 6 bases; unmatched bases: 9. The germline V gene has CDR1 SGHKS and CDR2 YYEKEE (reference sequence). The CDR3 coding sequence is TGTGCCAGCAGTACGGACAGGGTGGGATATGAAAAACTGTTTTTT. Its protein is CASSTDRVGYEKLFF.

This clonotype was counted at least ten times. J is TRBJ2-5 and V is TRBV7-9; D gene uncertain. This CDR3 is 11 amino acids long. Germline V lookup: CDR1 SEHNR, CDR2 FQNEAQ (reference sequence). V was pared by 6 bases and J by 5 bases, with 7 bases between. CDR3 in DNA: TGTGCCAGCAGAGTTTCGGAGACCCAGTACTTC. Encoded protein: CASRVSETQYF.

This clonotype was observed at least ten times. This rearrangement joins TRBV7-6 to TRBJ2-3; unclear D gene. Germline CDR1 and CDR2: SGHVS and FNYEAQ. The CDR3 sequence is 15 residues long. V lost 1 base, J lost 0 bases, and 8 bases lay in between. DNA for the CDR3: TGTGCCAGCAGCTTAGGTCCGGCTAGCACAGATACGCAGTATTTT. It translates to CASSLGPASTDTQYF.

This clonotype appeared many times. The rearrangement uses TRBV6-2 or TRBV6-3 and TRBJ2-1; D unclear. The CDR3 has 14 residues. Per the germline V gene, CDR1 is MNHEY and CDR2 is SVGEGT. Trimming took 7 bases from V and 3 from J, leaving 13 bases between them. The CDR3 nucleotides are TGTGCCAGCATTTCTGCTACGAACTACAATGAGCAGTTCTTC. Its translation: CASISATNYNEQFF.

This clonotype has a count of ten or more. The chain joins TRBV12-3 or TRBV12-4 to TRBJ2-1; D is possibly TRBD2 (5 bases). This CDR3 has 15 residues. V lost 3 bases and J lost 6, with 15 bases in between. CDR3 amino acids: CASSFDPSRSNEQFF. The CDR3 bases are TGTGCCAGCAGTTTTGATCCTAGCCGGTCCAATGAGCAGTTCTTC.

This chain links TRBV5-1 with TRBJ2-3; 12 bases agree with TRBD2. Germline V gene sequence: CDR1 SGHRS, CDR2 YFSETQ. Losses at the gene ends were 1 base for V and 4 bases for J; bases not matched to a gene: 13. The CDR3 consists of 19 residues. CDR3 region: CASSLSPSGGAGSPDTQYF. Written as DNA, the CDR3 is TGCGCCAGCAGCTTGTCCCCTAGCGGGGGGGCAGGGTCCCCAGATACGCAGTATTTT.

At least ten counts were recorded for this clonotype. DNA for the CDR3: TGTGCCAGCAGTGGTGGAGAGCGAGGGCCCTACGAGCAGTACTTC. The encoded protein is CASSGGERGPYEQYF. This chain uses TRBV11-2 with TRBJ2-7, with TRBD2 as a possible D gene (5 bases). This CDR3 spans 15 amino acids. CDR1 and CDR2 from the germline V gene are SGHAT and FQNNGV. Trimming removed 6 bases at V and 2 bases at J, with 17 bases between.

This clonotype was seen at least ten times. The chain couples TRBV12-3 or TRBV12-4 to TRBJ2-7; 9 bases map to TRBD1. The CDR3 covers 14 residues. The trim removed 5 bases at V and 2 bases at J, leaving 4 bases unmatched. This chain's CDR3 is CASSPGQGTYEQYF. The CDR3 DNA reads TGTGCCAGCAGTCCAGGACAGGGGACCTACGAGCAGTACTTC.

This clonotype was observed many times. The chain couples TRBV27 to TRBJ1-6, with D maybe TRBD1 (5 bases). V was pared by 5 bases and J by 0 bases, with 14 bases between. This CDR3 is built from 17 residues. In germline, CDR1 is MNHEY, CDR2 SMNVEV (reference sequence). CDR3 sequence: CASSIRAYSSYNSPLHF. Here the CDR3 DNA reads TGTGCCAGCAGTATCAGGGCATATAGCTCCTATAATTCACCCCTCCACTTT.

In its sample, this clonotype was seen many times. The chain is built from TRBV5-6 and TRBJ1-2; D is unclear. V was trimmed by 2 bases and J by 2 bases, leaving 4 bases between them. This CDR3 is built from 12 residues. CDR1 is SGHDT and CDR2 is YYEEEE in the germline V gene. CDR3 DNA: TGTGCCAGCAGCTTTTCGAACTATGGCTACACCTTC. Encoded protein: CASSFSNYGYTF.